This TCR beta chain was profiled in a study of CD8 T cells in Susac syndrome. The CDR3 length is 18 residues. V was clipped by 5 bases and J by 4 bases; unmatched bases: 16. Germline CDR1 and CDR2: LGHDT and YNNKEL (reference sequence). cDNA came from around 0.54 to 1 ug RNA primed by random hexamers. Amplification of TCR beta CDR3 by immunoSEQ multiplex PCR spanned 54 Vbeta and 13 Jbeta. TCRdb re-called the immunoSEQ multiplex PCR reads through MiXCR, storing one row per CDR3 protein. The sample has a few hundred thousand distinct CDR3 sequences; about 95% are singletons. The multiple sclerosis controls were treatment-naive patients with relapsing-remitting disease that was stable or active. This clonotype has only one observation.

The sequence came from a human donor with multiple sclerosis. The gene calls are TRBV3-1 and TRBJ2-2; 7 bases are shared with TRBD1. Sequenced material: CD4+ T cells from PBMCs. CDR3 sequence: CASSKGGVPNGGTGELFF. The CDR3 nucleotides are TGTGCCAGCAGCAAAGGGGGCGTCCCGAACGGCGGCACCGGGGAGCTGTTTTTT.